This T cell receptor beta chain comes out of a study of T cell responses to AZD1222 COVID-19 vaccine. V gave up 3 bases and J gave up 4 bases, with 19 bases separating them. The V gene's germline CDR1 is SGHKS and CDR2 YYEKEE (reference sequence). CDR3 length: 16 residues. Some clones are missing from TCRdb's copy, which holds only in-frame ones; the method was immunoSEQ multiplex PCR. The profile covers around 130,000 clones, with 70% to 90% appearing a single time and over 8% taken by the ten largest. The chain uses TRBV5-5 and TRBJ1-1, with a weak D call TRBD1 (5 bases). This material consisted of peripheral blood, taken 28 days after the second AZD1222 dose. The sequence derives from an adult who received the AZD1222 COVID-19 vaccine. CDR3 loop: CASSSSPTVGGTEAFF. The CDR3 coding sequence is TGTGCCAGCAGCTCATCGCCGACCGTTGGGGGCACTGAAGCTTTCTTT.